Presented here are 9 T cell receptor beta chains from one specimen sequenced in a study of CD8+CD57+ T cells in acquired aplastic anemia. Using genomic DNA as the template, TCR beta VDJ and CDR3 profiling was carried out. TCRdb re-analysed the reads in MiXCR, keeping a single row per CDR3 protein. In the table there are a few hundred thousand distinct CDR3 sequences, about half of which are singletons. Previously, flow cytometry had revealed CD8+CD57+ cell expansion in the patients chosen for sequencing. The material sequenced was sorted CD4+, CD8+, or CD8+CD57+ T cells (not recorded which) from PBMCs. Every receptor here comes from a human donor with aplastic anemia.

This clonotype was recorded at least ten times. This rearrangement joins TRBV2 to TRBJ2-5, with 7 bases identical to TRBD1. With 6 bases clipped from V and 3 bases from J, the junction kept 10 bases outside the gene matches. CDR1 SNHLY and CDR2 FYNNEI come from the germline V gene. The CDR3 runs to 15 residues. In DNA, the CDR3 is TGTGCCAGCAGGTCCGGGACAGAACCTGAAGAGACCCAGTACTTC. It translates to CASRSGTEPEETQYF.

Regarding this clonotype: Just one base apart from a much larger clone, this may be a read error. The CDR3 loop is CASSESSTGRWYF. The CDR3 region has the DNA TGTGCCAGCAGTGAAAGTTCAACGGGACGCTGGTACTTC. The chain joins TRBV6-1 to TRBJ2-4; D may match TRBD1 or TRBD2 (5 bases each). Trimming took 2 bases from V and 15 from J, leaving 17 bases between them. CDR3 length equals 13 residues. The V gene's germline CDR1 is MNHNS and CDR2 SASEGT.

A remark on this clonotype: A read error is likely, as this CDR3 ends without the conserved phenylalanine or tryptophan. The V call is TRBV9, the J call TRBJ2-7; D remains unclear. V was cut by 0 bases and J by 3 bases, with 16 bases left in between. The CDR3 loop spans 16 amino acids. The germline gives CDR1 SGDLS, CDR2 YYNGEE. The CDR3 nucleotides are TGTGCCAGCAGCGTAGGTTGGTCCGTCGAGGTCTACGAGCAGTACCTC. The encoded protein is CASSVGWSVEVYEQYL.

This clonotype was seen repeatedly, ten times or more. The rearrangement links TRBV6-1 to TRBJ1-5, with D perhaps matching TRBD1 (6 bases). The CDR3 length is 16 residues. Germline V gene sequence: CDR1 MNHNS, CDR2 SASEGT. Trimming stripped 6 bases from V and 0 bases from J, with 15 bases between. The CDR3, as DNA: TGTGCCAGCAGAGTGACAGGACCCCGTAGCAATCAGCCCCAGCATTTT. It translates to CASRVTGPRSNQPQHF.

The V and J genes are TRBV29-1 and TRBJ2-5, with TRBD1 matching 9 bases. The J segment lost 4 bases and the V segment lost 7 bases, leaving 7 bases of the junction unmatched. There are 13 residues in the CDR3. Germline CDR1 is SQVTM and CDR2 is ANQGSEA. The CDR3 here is CSARTGEGETQYF. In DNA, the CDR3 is TGCAGCGCAAGGACAGGGGAGGGAGAGACCCAGTACTTC.

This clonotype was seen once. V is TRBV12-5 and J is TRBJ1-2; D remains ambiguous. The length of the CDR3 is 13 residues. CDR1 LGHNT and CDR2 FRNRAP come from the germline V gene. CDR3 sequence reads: CASRLIGDYGYTF. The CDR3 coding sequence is TGTGCCAGCAGACTAATCGGGGACTATGGCTACACCTTC.

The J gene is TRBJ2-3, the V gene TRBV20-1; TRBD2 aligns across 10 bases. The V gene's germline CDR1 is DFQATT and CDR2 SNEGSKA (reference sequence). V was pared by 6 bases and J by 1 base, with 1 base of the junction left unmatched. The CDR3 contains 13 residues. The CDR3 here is CSAGLAGTDTQYF. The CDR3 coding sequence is TGCAGTGCCGGACTAGCGGGCACAGATACGCAGTATTTT.

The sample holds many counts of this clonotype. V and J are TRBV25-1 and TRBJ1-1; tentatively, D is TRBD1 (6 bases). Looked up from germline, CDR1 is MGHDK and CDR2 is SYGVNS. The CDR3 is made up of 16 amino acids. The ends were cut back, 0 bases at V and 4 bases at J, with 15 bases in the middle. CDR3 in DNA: TGTGCCAGCAGTGAATATACGGGGGGGGCAGGCACTGAAGCTTTCTTT. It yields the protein CASSEYTGGAGTEAFF.

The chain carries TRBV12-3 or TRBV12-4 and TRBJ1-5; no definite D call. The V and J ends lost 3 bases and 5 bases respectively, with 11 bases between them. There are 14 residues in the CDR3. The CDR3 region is CASSLQLRDQPQHF. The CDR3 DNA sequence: TGTGCCAGCAGTTTGCAGCTGAGGGATCAGCCCCAGCATTTT.